The text below deals with one TCR beta chain. Deletions cut 4 bases from V and 0 bases from J, with 8 bases between. This CDR3 spans 14 amino acids. CDR1 is KGHSH and CDR2 is LQKENI in the germline V gene. The data originate from a study of control samples from healthy donors and cancer patients. Profiled with immunoSEQ multiplex PCR; TCRdb holds only in-frame clones, not every one. This table holds about 98,000 clones, approximately 78% found once. The clonotype originates from a man in his fifties or sixties in good health. The genes are TRBV18 and TRBJ2-3, with D hard to call. Sequences were obtained from blood. In DNA form, the CDR3 reads TGTGCCAGCTCACTCAAGTCTAGCACAGATACGCAGTATTTT. It specifies CASSLKSSTDTQYF.